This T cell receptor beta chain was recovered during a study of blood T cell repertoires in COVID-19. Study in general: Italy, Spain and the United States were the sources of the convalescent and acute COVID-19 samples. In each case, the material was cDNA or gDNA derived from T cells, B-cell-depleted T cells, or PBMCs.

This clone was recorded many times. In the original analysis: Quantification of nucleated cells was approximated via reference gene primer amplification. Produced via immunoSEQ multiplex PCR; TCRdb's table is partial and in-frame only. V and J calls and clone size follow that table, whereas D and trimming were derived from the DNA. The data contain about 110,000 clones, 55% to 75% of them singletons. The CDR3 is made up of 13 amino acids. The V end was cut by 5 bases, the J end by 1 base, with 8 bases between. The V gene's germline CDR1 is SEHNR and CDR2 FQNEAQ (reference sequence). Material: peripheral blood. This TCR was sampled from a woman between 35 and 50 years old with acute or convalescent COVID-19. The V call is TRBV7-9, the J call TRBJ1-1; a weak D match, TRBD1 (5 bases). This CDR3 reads CASSAQGNTEAFF. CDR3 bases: TGTGCCAGCAGCGCCCAGGGGAACACTGAAGCTTTCTTT.